Following are 32 T cell receptor beta chains from one sample sequenced in a study of blood T cell repertoires in COVID-19. Sequenced by immunoSEQ multiplex PCR; TCRdb stores in-frame clones only, minus some. Counted here are a few hundred thousand clones, roughly four fifths occurring once; the ten biggest clones make up approximately 4.7%. The specimen sequenced was PBMCs or T cells enriched from blood (not recorded which). All receptors derive from a woman between 45 and 65 years old who had recovered from COVID-19.

This clone has a handful of counts. CDR3 DNA sequence: TGTGCCACCAGCAGAGATACGGCGGGGGCGGTTGGCTACACCTTC. Protein: CATSRDTAGAVGYTF. This chain joins TRBV15 and TRBJ1-2, with D tentatively TRBD1 (6 bases). The CDR3 contains 15 residues. In germline, CDR1 is LNHNV, CDR2 YYDKDF (reference sequence). Deletions cut 0 bases from V and 7 bases from J, with 15 bases between.

The rearrangement joins TRBV11-3 to TRBJ2-7; perhaps TRBD1 as D (5 bases). This CDR3 has 15 residues. Germline lookup yields CDR1 SGHNT and CDR2 YENEEA. With 1 base removed from V and 3 bases from J, the gap between germline ends came to 13 bases. DNA of the CDR3: TGTGCCAGCAGCTTAGTAGGGGATATCGTCTACGAGCAGTACTTC. The encoded protein is CASSLVGDIVYEQYF.

This clone came up a few times. This sequence joins TRBV28 and TRBJ1-3, with D maybe TRBD1 (5 bases). Germline lookup yields CDR1 MDHEN and CDR2 SYDVKM. CDR3 length: 15 amino acids. V lost 4 bases and J 2 bases, leaving 12 bases between the germline ends. DNA for the CDR3: TGTGCCAGCAGTTCCACCCCAGGGCCTGGAAACACCATATATTTT. Protein sequence: CASSSTPGPGNTIYF.

The chain employs TRBV28 and TRBJ1-1; D is perhaps TRBD1 (6 bases). The CDR3 length is 14 residues. Germline V gene data show CDR1 as MDHEN and CDR2 as SYDVKM. Trimming shortened V by 3 bases and J by 4 bases, and 12 bases separated the two germline ends. Here the CDR3 reads CASSFPGAATEAFF. The CDR3 coding sequence is TGTGCCAGCAGTTTTCCAGGGGCTGCCACTGAAGCTTTCTTT.

On this clone: Additional DNA sequences in this sample encode the identical CDR3. This rearrangement joins TRBV29-1 to TRBJ2-3; a possible D gene is TRBD1 (6 bases). The CDR3 length is 12 residues. V was trimmed by 3 bases and J by 3 bases, leaving 7 bases between them. Germline lookup yields CDR1 SQVTM and CDR2 ANQGSEA. The CDR3 loop reads CSVDRGTDTQYF. CDR3 DNA sequence: TGCAGCGTTGACAGGGGTACAGATACGCAGTATTTT.

DNA of the CDR3: TGTGCCAGCAGCCTCAGATCAGGGTCGAATGGCTACACCTTC. It is translated as CASSLRSGSNGYTF. This chain links TRBV9 with TRBJ1-2, with a weak D call TRBD1 (5 bases). Germline-derived CDR1 and CDR2 are SGDLS and YYNGEE. This CDR3 is 14 amino acids long. V was cut by 4 bases and J by 6 bases, with 16 bases left in between.

This clone was recorded only once. The chain couples TRBV2 to TRBJ1-6; D may be TRBD1 (5 bases). Germline V gene lookup returns CDR1 SNHLY and CDR2 FYNNEI. Deletions cut 3 bases from V and 4 bases from J, with 10 bases between. CDR3 length: 15 residues. CDR3 in DNA: TGTGCCAGCAGTGATCAGGGCCGATATAATTCACCCCTCCACTTT. Its translation: CASSDQGRYNSPLHF.

This clone was seen more than once but under ten times. The chain links TRBV4-3 to TRBJ1-1, with D possibly TRBD1 on 5 matching bases. Trimming took off 4 bases at V and 4 bases at J, with 16 bases between the two ends. Germline V gene sequence: CDR1 LGHNA, CDR2 YSLEER. The CDR3 consists of 15 residues. CDR3 nucleotide sequence: TGCGCCAGCAGCCGCGAGCGGGGGATAGGCACTGAAGCTTTCTTT. Protein sequence: CASSRERGIGTEAFF.

J is TRBJ2-3 and V is TRBV30; D gene ambiguous. This CDR3 spans 12 amino acids. V lost 3 bases, J lost 5 bases, and 9 bases lay in between. CDR1 GTSNPN and CDR2 SVGIG come from the germline V gene (reference sequence). CDR3 residues: CAWRGGGDTQYF. CDR3 bases: TGTGCCTGGAGGGGTGGCGGAGATACGCAGTATTTT.

The rearrangement uses TRBV4-3 and TRBJ2-5; possibly TRBD2 for D (6 bases). The CDR3 spans 16 residues. The germline V gene encodes CDR1 LGHNA and CDR2 YSLEER. Deletions cut 2 bases from V and 7 bases from J, with 20 bases between. This CDR3 reads CASSQFVITSSPTQYF. CDR3 coding DNA: TGCGCCAGCAGCCAATTCGTTATTACTAGCTCCCCGACCCAGTACTTC.

The rearrangement joins TRBV10-3 to TRBJ1-4; 9 bases are shared with TRBD1. Germline values: CDR1 ENHRY, CDR2 SYGVKD. The CDR3 has 16 residues. Trimming at V came to 2 bases and at J to 7 bases, leaving 8 bases not matched to a gene. DNA of the CDR3: TGTGCCATCAGTGAGCCAGCAGGACAGGGGACTGAAAAACTGTTTTTT. This encodes CAISEPAGQGTEKLFF.

The rearrangement links TRBV20-1 to TRBJ1-5, with 10 positions matching TRBD1. Germline CDR1 reads DFQATT; CDR2 reads SNEGSKA (reference sequence). The CDR3 loop spans 15 amino acids. J was trimmed by 6 bases and V by 3 bases; bases with no gene match: 8. The CDR3, as DNA: TGCAGTGCTAGTCTCGGGACAGGGGAACGTCAGCCCCAGCATTTT. As protein: CSASLGTGERQPQHF.

A single count supports this clone. The chain couples TRBV15 to TRBJ2-7, with a weak D call TRBD1 (5 bases). Trimming removed 3 bases at V and 1 base at J, with 16 bases between. CDR1 and CDR2 (germline): LNHNV, YYDKDF (reference sequence). The CDR3 has 16 residues. CDR3 sequence reads: CATSRVRGSSSYEQYF. As DNA, the CDR3 is TGTGCCACCAGCAGGGTTAGGGGCAGTTCATCCTACGAGCAGTACTTC. Filled out from reference TRBV15 and TRBJ2-7, the complete variable domain reads DAMVIQNPRYQVTQFGKPVTLSCSQTLNHNVMYWYQQKSSQAPKLLFHYYDKDFNNEADTPDNFQSRRPNTSFCFLDIRSPGLGDTAMYLCATSRVRGSSSYEQYFGPGTRLTVT.

The chain is built from TRBV14 and TRBJ2-7; TRBD2 aligns across 12 bases. The ends lost 3 bases at V and 4 bases at J; junction bases unmatched: 1. Germline V gene data show CDR1 as SGHDN and CDR2 as FVKESK. The CDR3 runs 14 residues. CDR3 region: CASSQTSGGYEQYF. For the CDR3, the DNA is TGTGCCAGCAGCCAGACTAGCGGGGGTTACGAGCAGTACTTC.

V is TRBV11-3 and J is TRBJ2-1; D perhaps matches TRBD2 (7 bases). This CDR3 is 12 amino acids long. Between the trimmed V and J ends, which lost 8 bases and 10 bases, there was a span of 15 bases. Germline values: CDR1 SGHNT, CDR2 YENEEA. This chain's CDR3 is CASRRGGIEQFF. In DNA form, the CDR3 reads TGTGCCAGCCGAAGGGGGGGGATAGAGCAGTTCTTC. The full variable domain, its missing parts supplied by reference TRBV11-3 and TRBJ2-1, is EAGVVQSPRYKIIEKKQPVAFWCNPISGHNTLYWYLQNLGQGPELLIRYENEEAVDDSQLPKDRFSAERLKGVDSTLKIQPAELGDSAVYLCASRRGGIEQFFGPGTRLTVL.

The chain couples TRBV6-2 or TRBV6-3 to TRBJ1-1; no clear D. This CDR3 is built from 11 residues. CDR1 MNHEY and CDR2 SVGEGT come from the germline V gene. The ends were cut back, 5 bases at V and 7 bases at J, with 8 bases in the middle. CDR3 loop: CASSNPDEAFF. CDR3 coding DNA: TGTGCCAGCAGTAACCCAGATGAAGCTTTCTTT.

The CDR3 loop is CASRKGTAGGQNEQFF. The CDR3 DNA is TGTGCCAGCAGGAAGGGTACGGCAGGGGGGCAAAATGAGCAGTTCTTC. The V and J genes are TRBV27 and TRBJ2-1; D is possibly TRBD1 (7 bases). CDR1 and CDR2 from the germline V gene are MNHEY and SMNVEV (reference sequence). The ends were cut back, 6 bases at V and 7 bases at J, with 22 bases in the middle. The CDR3 spans 16 residues.

The chain has TRBV5-4 and TRBJ1-1, with D possibly matching TRBD1 (5 bases). The CDR3 contains 14 residues. V dropped 4 bases and J dropped 2 bases, with 12 bases sitting between them. From germline, CDR1 is SGHNT and CDR2 YYREEE (reference sequence). The CDR3 bases are TGTGCCAGCAGCCCACAGACAGTTAACACTGAAGCTTTCTTT. It is translated as CASSPQTVNTEAFF.

This clone is a singleton in its sample. The chain couples TRBV6-5 to TRBJ1-1; D is uncertain. The CDR3 runs to 13 residues. Trimming stripped 7 bases from V and 4 bases from J, with 13 bases between. The germline gives CDR1 MNHEY, CDR2 SVGAGI. The CDR3 loop is CASTQRLSTEAFF. Here the CDR3 DNA reads TGTGCCAGCACCCAGCGTTTAAGCACTGAAGCTTTCTTT.

As to this clone: The same CDR3 can be traced to other DNA sequences in this sample. The chain links TRBV29-1 to TRBJ2-1; D unresolved. Germline assignment: CDR1 SQVTM and CDR2 ANQGSEA. Trimming took off 4 bases at V and 1 base at J, with 5 bases between the two ends. This CDR3 is built from 12 residues. The DNA of the CDR3 is TGCAGCGTTGCGCGGTCCTACAATGAGCAGTTCTTC. Protein: CSVARSYNEQFF.

The chain is built from TRBV5-4 and TRBJ1-2; tentative D call: TRBD1 (5 bases). V shed 3 bases and J shed 8 bases, with 14 bases lying between them. The germline V gene has CDR1 SGHNT and CDR2 YYREEE (reference sequence). The CDR3 loop spans 13 amino acids. DNA for the CDR3: TGTGCCAGCAGCTCGGGACTCCTCACCGGCTACACCTTC. Translated, it gives CASSSGLLTGYTF. Combining the CDR3 with reference TRBV5-4 and TRBJ1-2 gives the whole variable domain ETGVTQSPTHLIKTRGQQVTLRCSSQSGHNTVSWYQQALGQGPQFIFQYYREEENGRGNFPPRFSGLQFPNYSSELNVNALELDDSALYLCASSSGLLTGYTFGSGTRLTVV.

CDR3 loop: CASSTSGTLYNEQFF. The CDR3, as DNA: TGTGCCAGCAGTACTAGCGGGACGCTCTACAATGAGCAGTTCTTC. The chain links TRBV6-5 to TRBJ2-1, with TRBD2 matching 10 bases. The CDR3 loop spans 15 amino acids. The V gene's germline CDR1 is MNHEY and CDR2 SVGAGI. Trimming at V came to 5 bases and at J to 3 bases, leaving 4 bases not matched to a gene.

The genes are TRBV21-1 and TRBJ1-2. TRBV21-1 represents a pseudogene. CDR3 length equals 16 residues. The CDR3: CASKEGPLVIAYGYTF. Written as DNA, the CDR3 is TGTGCCAGCAAGGAGGGGCCCCTAGTTATTGCCTATGGCTACACCTTC.

The V call is TRBV7-2, the J call TRBJ2-5; D is possibly TRBD2 (5 bases). Germline values: CDR1 SGHTA, CDR2 FQGNSA. The germline V and J ends were trimmed by 2 bases and 0 bases, with 10 bases remaining between them. This CDR3 is built from 15 residues. The CDR3 sequence is CASSLSPGNQETQYF. As DNA, the CDR3 is TGTGCCAGCAGCTTATCGCCGGGGAACCAAGAGACCCAGTACTTC. Together with reference TRBV7-2 and TRBJ2-5, the CDR3 gives the full variable domain: GAGVSQSPSNKVTEKGKDVELRCDPISGHTALYWYRQSLGQGLEFLIYFQGNSAPDKSGLPSDRFSAERTGGSVSTLTIQRTQQEDSAVYLCASSLSPGNQETQYFGPGTRLLVL.

This rearrangement joins TRBV5-1 to TRBJ2-4; 10 positions match TRBD2. Germline-derived CDR1 and CDR2 are SGHRS and YFSETQ. The V and J ends lost 4 bases and 3 bases, in that order; junction bases with no gene match: 7. The CDR3 extends over 16 amino acids. The chain's CDR3 is CASSGTSGISKNIQYF. The CDR3 DNA reads as TGCGCCAGCAGCGGTACTAGCGGGATAAGCAAAAACATTCAGTACTTC.

The gene calls are TRBV30 and TRBJ2-3, with 15 bases fitting TRBD2. With 2 bases clipped from V and 6 bases from J, the junction kept 9 bases outside the gene matches. The CDR3 contains 17 residues. The germline CDR1 and CDR2 sequences are GTSNPN and SVGIG (reference sequence). CDR3 nucleotide sequence: TGTGCCTGGAGTCTCCGGGGACTAGCGGGAGGCAGCGATACGCAGTATTTT. Translated, it gives CAWSLRGLAGGSDTQYF.

This chain connects TRBV2 to TRBJ1-1; D remains ambiguous. This CDR3 has 13 amino acids. V was cut by 8 bases and J by 0 bases, with 10 bases left in between. Germline V gene data show CDR1 as SNHLY and CDR2 as FYNNEI. The CDR3 protein is CASRKELNTEAFF. The CDR3 nucleotides read TGTGCCAGCCGCAAAGAGTTGAACACTGAAGCTTTCTTT.

The chain couples TRBV5-4 to TRBJ1-1; TRBD1 agrees at 9 bases. Germline lookup yields CDR1 SGHNT and CDR2 YYREEE (reference sequence). The trim removed 0 bases at V and 5 bases at J, leaving 2 bases unmatched. The CDR3 contains 14 residues. The CDR3 here is CASSLGQGETEAFF. The DNA for the CDR3 is TGTGCCAGCAGCTTGGGACAGGGGGAGACTGAAGCTTTCTTT.

V and J are TRBV6-1 and TRBJ1-4; 7 nucleotides align to TRBD1. Germline trimming cut 2 bases from V and 4 bases from J; bases unmatched to any gene: 4. This CDR3 comprises 15 residues. Germline V gene data show CDR1 as MNHNS and CDR2 as SASEGT. The CDR3, as DNA: TGTGCCAGCAGTGAATGGGACAGCAATAATGAAAAACTGTTTTTT. It translates to CASSEWDSNNEKLFF.

This chain links TRBV11-3 with TRBJ2-7, with D possibly matching TRBD2 (6 bases). The V gene's germline CDR1 is SGHNT and CDR2 YENEEA. The CDR3 is 11 amino acids. V gave up 5 bases and J gave up 12 bases, with 14 bases separating them. In nucleotides, the CDR3 is TGTGCCAGCAGCCGGGGACTCCTTGGGTACTTC. This gives the protein CASSRGLLGYF.

The chain has TRBV6-5 and TRBJ1-5; D unclear. In germline, CDR1 is MNHEY, CDR2 SVGAGI. V was shortened by 3 bases and J by 6 bases, with 12 bases between the two germline ends. The CDR3 runs 14 residues. CDR3: CASSYDIMGQPQHF. The CDR3 nucleotides read TGTGCCAGCAGTTATGACATTATGGGTCAGCCCCAGCATTTT.

The chain joins TRBV24-1 to TRBJ2-2, with 9 bases that match TRBD1. CDR3 size: 16 residues. V lost 4 bases and J lost 9; bases outside the gene matches: 11. Per germline, CDR1 KGHDR and CDR2 SFDVKD. The CDR3 bases are TGTGCCACCAGTGAGGGCGGGACAGGGCTTTTCCGGGAGCTGTTTTTT. Translated: CATSEGGTGLFRELFF.